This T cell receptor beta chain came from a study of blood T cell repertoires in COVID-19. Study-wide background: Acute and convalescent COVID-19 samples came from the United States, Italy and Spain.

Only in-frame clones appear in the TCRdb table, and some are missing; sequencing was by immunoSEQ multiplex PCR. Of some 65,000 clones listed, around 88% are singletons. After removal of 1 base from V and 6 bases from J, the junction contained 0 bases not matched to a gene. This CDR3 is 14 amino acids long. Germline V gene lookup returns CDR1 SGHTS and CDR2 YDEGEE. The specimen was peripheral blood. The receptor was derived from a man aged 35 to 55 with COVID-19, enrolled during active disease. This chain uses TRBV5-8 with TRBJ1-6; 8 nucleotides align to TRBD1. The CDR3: CASSLQGANSPLHF. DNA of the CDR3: TGTGCCAGCAGCTTGCAGGGGGCTAATTCACCCCTCCACTTT. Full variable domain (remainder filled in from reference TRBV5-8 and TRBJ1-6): EAGVTQSPTHLIKTRGQQATLRCSPISGHTSVYWYQQALGLGLQFLLWYDEGEERNRGNFPPRFSGRQFPNYSSELNVNALELEDSALYLCASSLQGANSPLHFGNGTRLTVT.